These T cell receptor beta chains were read from a single sample in a study of response to subunit inactivated influenza vaccine. TCRdb used MiXCR to reprocess the RT-PCR reads, holding one entry per CDR3 protein. Of approximately 680,000 distinct CDR3 sequences listed, approximately 14% are singletons. Here the sequenced sample was PBMCs from blood, taken 11 to 12 days after vaccination. Receptor source: a man aged 45-65 years who received an inactivated influenza vaccine. Both conserved end residues are part of each CDR3. D genes are given only for firm matches. The size entry is marked missing in some rows and otherwise reads once, few, many or a size class.

d_call: NA; j_call: TRBJ2-1; clone_size: NA; v_call: TRBV20-1; cdr3_aa: CSASGLFYNEQFF
d_call: TRBD1; j_call: TRBJ1-5; clone_size: NA; v_call: TRBV6-2/TRBV6-3; cdr3_aa: CASSYSTGPRMAQHF
d_call: NA; j_call: TRBJ2-7; clone_size: many; v_call: TRBV11-2; cdr3_aa: CASSPAYEQYF
d_call: TRBD2; j_call: TRBJ2-3; clone_size: NA; v_call: TRBV9; cdr3_aa: CASSVGGRADTQYF
d_call: NA; j_call: TRBJ2-5; clone_size: NA; v_call: TRBV7-2; cdr3_aa: CASSQLLRGTQYF
d_call: NA; j_call: TRBJ2-7; clone_size: few; v_call: TRBV2; cdr3_aa: CASSRLMPEQYF
d_call: NA; j_call: TRBJ2-7; clone_size: NA; v_call: TRBV5-5; cdr3_aa: CASSSTQGYEQYF
d_call: TRBD1; j_call: TRBJ1-5; clone_size: NA; v_call: TRBV12-3/TRBV12-4; cdr3_aa: CASSLTGGRPQHF
d_call: TRBD2; j_call: TRBJ2-2; clone_size: few; v_call: TRBV28; cdr3_aa: CASSLGGSATGELFF
d_call: NA; j_call: TRBJ2-7; clone_size: few; v_call: TRBV5-1; cdr3_aa: CASSLGPPNEQYF
d_call: TRBD1; j_call: TRBJ2-5; clone_size: NA; v_call: TRBV7-9; cdr3_aa: CASSDWTGETQYF
d_call: TRBD2; j_call: TRBJ2-1; clone_size: NA; v_call: TRBV29-1; cdr3_aa: CSVHTGLAATGNEQFF
d_call: NA; j_call: TRBJ2-7; clone_size: few; v_call: TRBV20-1; cdr3_aa: CTVQSSYEQYF
d_call: TRBD1; j_call: TRBJ2-4; clone_size: NA; v_call: TRBV5-4; cdr3_aa: CASSLSETGVVNRAKNIQYF
d_call: NA; j_call: TRBJ1-5; clone_size: many; v_call: TRBV7-2; cdr3_aa: CASSLGQTQPQHF
d_call: NA; j_call: TRBJ1-1; clone_size: NA; v_call: TRBV6-2/TRBV6-3; cdr3_aa: CASSYSAGWGEAFF
d_call: TRBD2; j_call: TRBJ2-5; clone_size: NA; v_call: TRBV14; cdr3_aa: CASSRLPGLAVETQYF
d_call: NA; j_call: TRBJ2-1; clone_size: few; v_call: TRBV7-2; cdr3_aa: CASSPTSNHNEQFF